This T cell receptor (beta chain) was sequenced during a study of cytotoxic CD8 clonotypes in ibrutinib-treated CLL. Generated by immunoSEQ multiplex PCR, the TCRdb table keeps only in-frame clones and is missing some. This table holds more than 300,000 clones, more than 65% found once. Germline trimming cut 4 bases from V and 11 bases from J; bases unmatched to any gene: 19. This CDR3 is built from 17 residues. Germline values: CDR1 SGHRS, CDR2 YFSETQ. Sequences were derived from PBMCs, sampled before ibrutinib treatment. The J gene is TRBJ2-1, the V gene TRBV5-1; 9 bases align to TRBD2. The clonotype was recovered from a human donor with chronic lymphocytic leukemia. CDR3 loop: CASSNAGHVRGGGQQFF. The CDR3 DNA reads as TGCGCCAGCAGCAACGCCGGACACGTGCGGGGGGGAGGCCAGCAGTTCTTC.